This record concerns one T cell receptor beta chain sequence. The sample comes from a study of cytomegalovirus exposure and HLA in healthy donors. The germline gives CDR1 SEHNR, CDR2 FQNEAQ (reference sequence). There are 14 residues in the CDR3. The V gene end was trimmed by 8 bases and the J gene end by 1 base; junction bases not matched to a gene: 7. PCR involved 60 Vbeta and 13 Jbeta primers. The protocol was immunoSEQ multiplex PCR, while the TCRdb copy is restricted to in-frame clones and leaves out a portion. There are 100,000 or so clones in the sample; roughly 69% occur only once, and about 2.6% lies in the top ten.

This rearrangement joins TRBV7-9 to TRBJ1-1, with TRBD1 identical over 7 bases. The sample comprised PBMCs. This TCR was recovered from a man in his fifties in good health and CMV-seropositive. CDR3 region: CASVQTGTNTEAFF. CDR3 DNA sequence: TGTGCCAGCGTCCAGACAGGGACGAACACTGAAGCTTTCTTT. Full variable domain (remainder filled in from reference TRBV7-9 and TRBJ1-1): DTGVSQNPRHKITKRGQNVTFRCDPISEHNRLYWYRQTLGQGPEFLTYFQNEAQLEKSRLLSDRFSAERPKGSFSTLEIQRTEQGDSAMYLCASVQTGTNTEAFFGQGTRLTVV.